These T cell receptor beta chains were read from a single sample in a study of blood T cell repertoires in COVID-19. Using immunoSEQ multiplex PCR, the repertoire was profiled, and TCRdb retains in-frame clones only, with some absent. The data show a few hundred thousand clones, 65% to 90% seen once. Sequences were obtained from peripheral blood. The source of these receptors is a woman between 40 and 50 years old who had recovered from COVID-19. Both conserved end residues are part of each CDR3. A D gene is named only where the DNA matches it firmly. Expanded clones are given a class, and other clones once, few, many or no size at all.

v_gene,j_gene,abundance,d_gene,len,CDR3aa,CDR3nt
TRBV5-1,TRBJ2-3,few,TRBD2,17,CASSPGLAGGTTDTQYF,TGCGCCAGCAGCCCCGGACTAGCGGGGGGGACCACAGATACGCAGTATTTT
TRBV7-9,TRBJ2-1,-,TRBD1,14,CASSAGTDFNEQFF,TGTGCCAGCAGCGCCGGGACAGACTTCAATGAGCAGTTCTTC
TRBV7-9,TRBJ1-4,-,TRBD1,16,CASSLYGTGANEKLFF,TGTGCCAGCAGCTTATATGGGACAGGGGCAAATGAAAAACTGTTTTTT
TRBV30,TRBJ1-1,-,-,12,CAWSGRGTEAFF,TGTGCCTGGAGTGGTAGGGGAACTGAAGCTTTCTTT
TRBV27,TRBJ1-1,-,-,13,CASSFDRDTEAFF,TGTGCCAGCAGTTTTGACAGAGACACTGAAGCTTTCTTT
TRBV29-1,TRBJ1-1,-,TRBD1,15,CSVGTGGSLGTEAFF,TGCAGCGTCGGGACAGGGGGCTCTTTGGGCACTGAAGCTTTCTTT
TRBV7-2,TRBJ2-7,-,-,15,CASSRGDWSSYEQYF,TGTGCCAGCAGCCGTGGGGACTGGAGCTCCTACGAGCAGTACTTC
TRBV15,TRBJ2-3,-,-,15,CATSRVVALTDTQYF,TGTGCCACCAGCAGAGTTGTAGCCCTCACAGATACGCAGTATTTT
TRBV6-5,TRBJ1-4,-,-,15,CASKERRATNEKLFF,TGTGCCAGCAAGGAGCGGCGAGCAACTAATGAAAAACTGTTTTTT
TRBV15,TRBJ2-7,-,TRBD2,19,CATSRDPGTSGGFSYEQYF,TGTGCCACCAGCAGAGATCCCGGGACTAGCGGGGGGTTCTCCTACGAGCAGTACTTC
TRBV11-3,TRBJ2-3,once,TRBD1,15,CASRERQGWTDTQYF,TGTGCCAGCAGAGAAAGACAGGGGTGGACAGATACGCAGTATTTT
TRBV2,TRBJ1-2,-,-,14,CASSREISLRGYTF,TGTGCCAGCAGTCGGGAGATCTCATTGAGAGGCTACACCTTC
TRBV6-5,TRBJ2-1,-,TRBD2,15,CASRTPSGGAVEQFF,TGTGCCAGCAGAACTCCTAGCGGGGGGGCCGTAGAGCAGTTCTTC
TRBV18,TRBJ1-6,few,-,13,CASSDTSNSPLHF,TGTGCCAGCTCGGACACATCTAATTCACCCCTCCACTTT
TRBV28,TRBJ1-5,once,-,14,CASSETGQTQPQHF,TGTGCCAGCAGTGAGACAGGCCAAACCCAGCCCCAGCATTTT
TRBV5-4,TRBJ1-2,-,-,13,CASSRGENYGYTF,TGTGCCAGCAGTCGTGGGGAGAACTATGGCTACACCTTC
TRBV10-3,TRBJ1-2,-,-,15,CAIGQRQNPQYGYTF,TGTGCCATAGGTCAGAGACAGAACCCCCAATATGGCTACACCTTC
TRBV29-1,TRBJ2-1,-,-,11,CSVGFEGEQFF,TGCAGCGTAGGATTCGAGGGTGAGCAGTTCTTC
TRBV19,TRBJ2-5,-,-,16,CASSIVRGAGEETQYF,TGTGCCAGTAGTATTGTCAGGGGGGCTGGGGAAGAGACCCAGTACTTC
TRBV28,TRBJ2-1,-,-,11,CASSLYRGQFF,TGTGCCAGCAGTCTATATCGGGGGCAGTTCTTC
TRBV12-5,TRBJ1-2,-,-,15,CASGSGGAAVYGYTF,TGTGCTAGTGGCTCGGGGGGTGCAGCGGTCTATGGCTACACCTTC
TRBV4-3,TRBJ1-4,-,TRBD1,15,CASSQKGAGSEKLFF,TGCGCCAGCAGCCAAAAGGGGGCAGGGAGTGAAAAACTGTTTTTT
TRBV10-3,TRBJ1-1,-,-,15,CAISETGRQNTEAFF,TGTGCCATCAGTGAGACAGGACGGCAGAACACTGAAGCTTTCTTT
TRBV7-6,TRBJ2-2,-,TRBD2,15,CASRLSGGNTGELFF,TGTGCCAGCAGACTTAGCGGGGGGAACACCGGGGAGCTGTTTTTT
TRBV6-5,TRBJ2-5,-,-,13,CASSSNPKETQYF,TGTGCCAGCAGTTCAAATCCTAAGGAGACCCAGTACTTC
TRBV27,TRBJ1-1,-,-,13,CASRMTGNTEAFF,TGTGCCAGCCGGATGACAGGGAACACTGAAGCTTTCTTT
TRBV18,TRBJ2-2,-,-,16,CASSSLTVTNTGELFF,TGTGCCAGCTCATCCCTGACAGTCACGAACACCGGGGAGCTGTTTTTT
TRBV4-2,TRBJ2-3,-,-,15,CASSQFIGAADTQYF,TGTGCCAGCAGCCAATTTATAGGCGCGGCAGATACGCAGTATTTT
TRBV4-3,TRBJ1-2,-,-,14,CASSQGATAYGYTF,TGCGCCAGCAGCCAGGGGGCGACAGCTTATGGCTACACCTTC
TRBV7-8,TRBJ1-6,-,-,14,CASSRSGGDSPLHF,TGTGCCAGCAGCCGGTCCGGGGGGGATTCACCCCTCCACTTT
TRBV18,TRBJ1-6,-,TRBD1,16,CASSATNRGSDSPLHF,TGTGCCAGCTCAGCCACCAACAGGGGGAGTGATTCACCCCTCCACTTT
TRBV11-2,TRBJ2-3,-,-,13,CASSPDYFTRQYF,TGTGCCAGCAGCCCAGACTATTTCACTCGGCAGTATTTT
TRBV28,TRBJ2-2,once,TRBD2,16,CASSPSGGVNTGELFF,TGTGCCAGCAGTCCGAGCGGGGGGGTGAACACCGGGGAGCTGTTTTTT
TRBV4-3,TRBJ1-2,-,-,15,CASSQGFNKNYGYTF,TGCGCCAGCAGCCAAGGTTTTAACAAAAACTATGGCTACACCTTC